This TCR beta chain was captured in a study of cytomegalovirus exposure and HLA in healthy donors. The germline V gene has CDR1 MNHNS and CDR2 SASEGT. Deletions cut 6 bases from V and 0 bases from J, with 8 bases between. CDR3 length: 13 amino acids. In the case of this clone: What it binds is not known.

60 Vbeta and 13 Jbeta primers were used in PCR. TCRdb keeps only in-frame clones here, not all; method: immunoSEQ multiplex PCR. The table has tens of thousands of clones, roughly 63% seen once. Study-level points and caveats: According to a later analysis, most TCR beta chains associated with CMV appeared HLA-restricted. A later analysis reportedly found fewer N-insertions in an Asian-associated ancestry cluster than the approximately 660-donor mean. A prior analysis recorded that most TCR beta V segments were productive about 87% or about 30% of the time.

Sequenced: PBMCs. The rearrangement uses TRBV6-1 and TRBJ1-1; D gene unclear. The TCR originated in a man aged 50 to 59 in good health and CMV-seronegative. The CDR3 nucleotides read TGTGCCAGCAGCTTGGGCCTGAACACTGAAGCTTTCTTT. Protein: CASSLGLNTEAFF.